This T cell receptor beta chain stems from a study of cytomegalovirus exposure and HLA in healthy donors. Study-wide results and limits: Clonal expansion, a later analysis showed, was greater in HLA-associated TCR beta chains than in equally common others. Fewer N-insertions than the roughly 670-donor mean were reportedly shown by an Asian-associated ancestry cluster in a later analysis.

This PCR relied on a set of 60 Vbeta primers and 13 Jbeta primers. Data came from immunoSEQ multiplex PCR; TCRdb stores just in-frame clones and leaves some out. The data contain 110,000 or so clones, around 76% of them singletons. The V end lost 7 bases, the J end lost 7 bases, and 20 bases lay between the germline ends. Looked up from germline, CDR1 is SNHLY and CDR2 is FYNNEI. The CDR3 sequence is 16 residues long. As for this clone: Its antigen is currently unknown.

The gene calls are TRBV2 and TRBJ1-6; D is perhaps TRBD1 (5 bases). The clonotype was recovered from a middle-aged woman in good health and CMV-seropositive. Sequencing was done on a sample of PBMCs. CDR3 residues: CASTGGRTIRNSPLHF. The CDR3 nucleotides read TGTGCCAGCACCGGGGGACGAACGATAAGAAATTCACCCCTCCACTTT.